This T cell receptor (beta chain) was identified during a study of vaccination effects on CD4 cells after COVID-19. TCRdb's table, derived via immunoSEQ multiplex PCR, lists solely in-frame clones and lacks some. The sample includes about 25,000 clones, roughly 80% seen only once; the top ten take around 23%. Notes on this clone: Its specificity is unknown.

ViraFEST expansion of antigen-specific CD4+ T cells with viral peptide pools preceded sequencing. Subsequent to 10 days of culture, CD4+ T cells were isolated. The cohort was immunized with two doses of either the BNT162b2 or mRNA-1273 vaccine. CDR3 size: 16 residues. Trimming took off 5 bases at V and 1 base at J, with 14 bases between the two ends. Germline V gene sequence: CDR1 SGHVS, CDR2 FNYEAQ. The source was CD4+ T cells from PBMCs cultured with HCoV-NL63 spike peptides, collected after COVID-19 vaccination. The chain employs TRBV7-6 and TRBJ2-2; D tentatively fits TRBD1 or TRBD2 (6 bases each). The sequence was collected from a human donor who received a COVID-19 vaccine. CDR3 loop: CASSPEGGLNTGELFF. CDR3 coding DNA: TGTGCCAGCAGCCCAGAAGGGGGACTGAACACCGGGGAGCTGTTTTTT. The variable domain in full, with the rest retrieved from reference TRBV7-6 and TRBJ2-2, is GAGVSQSPRYKVTKRGQDVALRCDPISGHVSLYWYRQALGQGPEFLTYFNYEAQQDKSGLPNDRFSAERPEGSISTLTIQRTEQRDSAMYRCASSPEGGLNTGELFFGEGSRLTVL.